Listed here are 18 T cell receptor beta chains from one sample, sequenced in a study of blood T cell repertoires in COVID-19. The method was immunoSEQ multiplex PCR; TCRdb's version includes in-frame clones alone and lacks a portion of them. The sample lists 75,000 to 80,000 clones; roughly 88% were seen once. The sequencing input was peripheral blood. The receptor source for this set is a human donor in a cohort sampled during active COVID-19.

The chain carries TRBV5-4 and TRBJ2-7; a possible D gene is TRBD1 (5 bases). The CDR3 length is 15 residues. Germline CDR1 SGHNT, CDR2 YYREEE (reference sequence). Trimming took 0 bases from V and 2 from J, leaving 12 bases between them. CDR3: CASSLGVGLAYEQYF. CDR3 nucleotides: TGTGCCAGCAGCTTGGGCGTGGGGCTGGCCTACGAGCAGTACTTC.

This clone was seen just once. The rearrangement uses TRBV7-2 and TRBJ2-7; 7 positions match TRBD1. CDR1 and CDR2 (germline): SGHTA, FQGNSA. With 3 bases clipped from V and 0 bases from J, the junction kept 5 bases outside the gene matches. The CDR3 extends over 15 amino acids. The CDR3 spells CASSFKGAFSYEQYF. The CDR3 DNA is TGTGCCAGCAGCTTTAAGGGGGCGTTCTCCTACGAGCAGTACTTC.

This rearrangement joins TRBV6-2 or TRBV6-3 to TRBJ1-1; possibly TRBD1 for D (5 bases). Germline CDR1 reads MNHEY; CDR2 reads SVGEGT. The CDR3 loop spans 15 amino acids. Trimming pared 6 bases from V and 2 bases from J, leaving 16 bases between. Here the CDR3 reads CASSIRVWGNTEAFF. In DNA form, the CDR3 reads TGTGCCAGCAGCATCAGGGTGTGGGGTAACACTGAAGCTTTCTTT.

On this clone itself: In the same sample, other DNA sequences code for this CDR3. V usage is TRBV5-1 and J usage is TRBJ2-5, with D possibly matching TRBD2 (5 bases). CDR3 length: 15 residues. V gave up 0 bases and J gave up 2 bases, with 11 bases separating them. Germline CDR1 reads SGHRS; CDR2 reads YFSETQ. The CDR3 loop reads CASSLGLAAQETQYF. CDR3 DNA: TGCGCCAGCAGCTTGGGGCTAGCAGCTCAAGAGACCCAGTACTTC.

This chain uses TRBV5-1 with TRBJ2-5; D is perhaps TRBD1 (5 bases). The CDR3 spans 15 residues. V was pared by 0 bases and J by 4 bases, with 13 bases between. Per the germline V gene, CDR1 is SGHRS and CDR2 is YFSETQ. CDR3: CASSLDLGRAETQYF. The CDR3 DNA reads TGCGCCAGCAGCTTGGATCTGGGGCGCGCAGAGACCCAGTACTTC.

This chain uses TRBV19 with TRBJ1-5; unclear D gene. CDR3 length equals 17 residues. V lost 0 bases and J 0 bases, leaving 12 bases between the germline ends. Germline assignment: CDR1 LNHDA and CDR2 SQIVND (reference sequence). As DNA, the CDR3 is TGTGCCAGTAGTATAGATCCGGGGAGTTATAGCAATCAGCCCCAGCATTTT. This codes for CASSIDPGSYSNQPQHF.

The CDR3: CASSVVGTGPGELFF. In nucleotides, the CDR3 is TGTGCCAGCAGCGTAGTGGGGACAGGGCCCGGGGAGCTGTTTTTT. This rearrangement joins TRBV9 to TRBJ2-2; 9 bases are shared with TRBD1. The CDR3 runs 15 residues. Germline lookup yields CDR1 SGDLS and CDR2 YYNGEE. The V and J ends lost 0 bases and 6 bases, in that order; junction bases with no gene match: 3.

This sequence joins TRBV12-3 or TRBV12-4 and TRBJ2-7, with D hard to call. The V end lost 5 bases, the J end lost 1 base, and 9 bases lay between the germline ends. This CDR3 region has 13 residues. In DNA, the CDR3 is TGTGCCAGCAGTGATAGCACGTCCTACGAGCAGTACTTC. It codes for CASSDSTSYEQYF.

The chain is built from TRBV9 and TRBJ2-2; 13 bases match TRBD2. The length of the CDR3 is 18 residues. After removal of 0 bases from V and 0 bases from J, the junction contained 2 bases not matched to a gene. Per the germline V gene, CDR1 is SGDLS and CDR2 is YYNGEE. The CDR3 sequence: CASSVELAGGPNTGELFF. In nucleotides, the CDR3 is TGTGCCAGCAGCGTAGAACTAGCGGGAGGGCCGAACACCGGGGAGCTGTTTTTT.

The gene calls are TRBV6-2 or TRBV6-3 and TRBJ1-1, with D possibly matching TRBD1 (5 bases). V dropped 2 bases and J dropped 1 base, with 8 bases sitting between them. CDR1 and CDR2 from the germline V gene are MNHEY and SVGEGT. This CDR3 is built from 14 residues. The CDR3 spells CASSYRGGNTEAFF. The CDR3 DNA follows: TGTGCCAGCAGTTACAGGGGCGGGAACACTGAAGCTTTCTTT.

In nucleotides, the CDR3 is TGTGCCATCAGGTCACTTCCCTACGAGCAGTACTTC. Translating it yields CAIRSLPYEQYF. This chain uses TRBV10-3 with TRBJ2-7; unclear D gene. The CDR3 contains 12 residues. The V end lost 6 bases, the J end lost 2 bases, and 8 bases lay between the germline ends. Germline CDR1 reads ENHRY; CDR2 reads SYGVKD.

This chain's CDR3 is CASSLTGAFSGNTIYF. In DNA form, the CDR3 reads TGTGCCAGCAGCTTGACAGGCGCATTCTCTGGAAACACCATATATTTT. The chain employs TRBV5-8 and TRBJ1-3; possibly TRBD1 for D (5 bases). Germline V gene sequence: CDR1 SGHTS, CDR2 YDEGEE. Trimming took 1 base from V and 0 from J, leaving 11 bases between them. The CDR3 spans 16 residues.

CDR3 protein: CASSLYGQGSTDTQYF. Written as DNA, the CDR3 is TGTGCCAGCAGCTTGTACGGACAGGGAAGCACAGATACGCAGTATTTT. This chain connects TRBV5-8 to TRBJ2-3, with TRBD1 identical over 8 bases. The germline V gene has CDR1 SGHTS and CDR2 YDEGEE. The CDR3 loop spans 16 amino acids. J was trimmed by 0 bases and V by 1 base; bases with no gene match: 4.

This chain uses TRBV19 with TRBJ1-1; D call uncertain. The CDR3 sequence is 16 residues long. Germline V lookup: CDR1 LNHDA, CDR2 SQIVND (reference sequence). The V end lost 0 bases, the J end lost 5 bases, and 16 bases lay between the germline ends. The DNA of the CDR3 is TGTGCCAGTAGTATAGAGGGCAGGCGGCCGGGAACTGAAGCTTTCTTT. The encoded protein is CASSIEGRRPGTEAFF.

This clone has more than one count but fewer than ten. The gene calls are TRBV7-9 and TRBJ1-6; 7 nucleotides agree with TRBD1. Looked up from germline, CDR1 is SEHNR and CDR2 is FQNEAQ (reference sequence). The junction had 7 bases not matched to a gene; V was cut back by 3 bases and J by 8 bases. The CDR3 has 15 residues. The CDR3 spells CASSFTGEGDSPLHF. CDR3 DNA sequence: TGTGCCAGCAGCTTTACAGGGGAAGGTGATTCACCCCTCCACTTT.

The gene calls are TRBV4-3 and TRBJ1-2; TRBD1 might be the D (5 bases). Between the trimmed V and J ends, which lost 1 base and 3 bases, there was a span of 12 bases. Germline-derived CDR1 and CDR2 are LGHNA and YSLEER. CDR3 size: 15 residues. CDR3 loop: CASSQGERGDYGYTF. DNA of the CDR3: TGCGCCAGCAGCCAAGGGGAGCGGGGCGACTATGGCTACACCTTC.

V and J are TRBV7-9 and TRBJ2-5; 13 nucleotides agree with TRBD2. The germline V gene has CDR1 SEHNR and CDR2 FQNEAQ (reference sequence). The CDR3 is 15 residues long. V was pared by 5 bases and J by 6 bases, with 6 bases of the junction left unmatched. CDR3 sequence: CASSQLAGGRQTQYF. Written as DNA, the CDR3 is TGTGCCAGCAGCCAACTAGCGGGAGGGAGGCAGACCCAGTACTTC. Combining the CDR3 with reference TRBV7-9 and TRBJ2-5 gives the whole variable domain DTGVSQNPRHKITKRGQNVTFRCDPISEHNRLYWYRQTLGQGPEFLTYFQNEAQLEKSRLLSDRFSAERPKGSFSTLEIQRTEQGDSAMYLCASSQLAGGRQTQYFGPGTRLLVL.

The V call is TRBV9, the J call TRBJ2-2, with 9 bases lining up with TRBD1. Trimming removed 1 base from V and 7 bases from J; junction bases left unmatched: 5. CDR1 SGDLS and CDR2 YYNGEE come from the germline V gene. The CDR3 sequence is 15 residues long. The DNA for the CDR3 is TGTGCCAGCAGCGTAACAGGGGGCTTTATCGGGGAGCTGTTTTTT. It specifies CASSVTGGFIGELFF.